The present T cell receptor (beta chain) was sequenced within a study of blood T cell repertoires in COVID-19. Study details: Specimens from acute and convalescent COVID-19 originated in the United States, Italy and Spain.

V gave up 6 bases and J gave up 8 bases; unmatched junction bases: 8. The germline V gene has CDR1 MDHEN and CDR2 SYDVKM. CDR3 length: 14 residues. In the study's own analysis: Counts of nucleated cells, estimated from reference gene primer amplification, were obtained. Some clones are missing from TCRdb's copy, which holds only in-frame ones; the method was immunoSEQ multiplex PCR. The V and J calls and clone size are taken from that table; D and trimming were inferred from the DNA. This sample has about 210,000 clones, with roughly 87% found just once. Residents of about two dozen US areas, aged about 18 to 95 years, made up the participants. Participants reported their clinical history, and cohort assignment relied on those reports.

The sample taken for sequencing was PBMCs or T cells enriched from blood (not recorded which). V gene TRBV28 combines with J gene TRBJ1-4, with 8 bases that match TRBD1. The source is a man between 18 and 35 years old with acute COVID-19. CDR3 loop: CASRSTGGEEKLFF. In DNA, the CDR3 is TGTGCCAGCAGGTCAACAGGGGGGGAGGAAAAACTGTTTTTT.